Below, 8 T cell receptor beta chains from the same sample are listed, as sequenced in a study of blood T cell repertoires in COVID-19. Data came from immunoSEQ multiplex PCR; TCRdb stores just in-frame clones and leaves some out. The repertoire consists of 150,000 to 180,000 clones, with under 95% occurring once and the leading ten covering 0.55%. Sequencing input: peripheral blood. The receptors here all came from a man aged 50-59 years with acute or convalescent COVID-19.

The gene calls are TRBV3-1 (or the pseudogene TRBV3-2) and TRBJ1-1; 7 bases agree with TRBD1. In germline, CDR1 is LGHDT, CDR2 YNNKEL (reference sequence). Germline trimming cut 6 bases from V and 0 bases from J; bases unmatched to any gene: 1. The CDR3 runs 13 residues. The CDR3 loop reads CASRGTVNTEAFF. DNA for the CDR3: TGTGCCAGCAGGGGGACAGTGAACACTGAAGCTTTCTTT.

The V call is TRBV25-1, the J call TRBJ1-1; D uncertain. Germline CDR1 reads MGHDK; CDR2 reads SYGVNS. Trimming pared 6 bases from V and 1 base from J, leaving 9 bases between. The CDR3 loop spans 13 amino acids. CDR3 loop: CASRGRSNTEAFF. DNA of the CDR3: TGTGCCAGCAGAGGGAGGTCGAACACTGAAGCTTTCTTT.

The genes are TRBV7-9 and TRBJ2-2; D might be TRBD1 (5 bases). The germline gives CDR1 SEHNR, CDR2 FQNEAQ (reference sequence). Trimming left V 4 bases short and J 13 bases short, with 19 bases between. The CDR3 length is 14 residues. The CDR3 region has the DNA TGTGCCAGCAGCTCAACAGGTGTGCCGGAGTGGCTGTTTTTT. Translating gives CASSSTGVPEWLFF.

The rearrangement links TRBV25-1 to TRBJ1-2, with TRBD1 matching 7 bases. CDR3 length: 13 residues. In germline, CDR1 is MGHDK, CDR2 SYGVNS. V was pared by 4 bases and J by 2 bases, with 1 base of the junction left unmatched. CDR3 loop: CASSVQGNYGYTF. The CDR3 DNA reads TGTGCCAGCAGTGTACAGGGGAACTATGGCTACACCTTC.

The DNA for the CDR3 is TGTGCCAGCAGAACTTTTGGCGAGGCGGACAATGAGCAGTTCTTC. The encoded protein is CASRTFGEADNEQFF. The chain carries TRBV28 and TRBJ2-1; D gene uncertain. V was cut by 6 bases and J by 5 bases, with 17 bases left in between. The CDR3 has 15 residues. Germline V gene data show CDR1 as MDHEN and CDR2 as SYDVKM.

The chain has TRBV27 and TRBJ2-1; TRBD2 matches at 7 bases. Losses at the gene ends were 5 bases for V and 7 bases for J; bases not matched to a gene: 14. CDR3 size: 16 residues. Germline V lookup: CDR1 MNHEY, CDR2 SMNVEV (reference sequence). CDR3 in DNA: TGTGCCAGCAGTCGTTGGGGAGGGCGCCGTTCGAATGAGCAGTTCTTC. This translates into CASSRWGGRRSNEQFF.

A single count supports this clone. This rearrangement joins TRBV19 to TRBJ1-1, with 12 bases identical to TRBD1. Germline V gene sequence: CDR1 LNHDA, CDR2 SQIVND (reference sequence). The CDR3 runs 17 residues. V was clipped by 6 bases and J by 7 bases; unmatched bases: 15. This CDR3 reads CASRRRTGTGGGGEAFF. The DNA for the CDR3 is TGTGCCAGTAGGAGACGGACCGGGACAGGGGGCGGCGGTGAAGCTTTCTTT.

The chain joins TRBV9 to TRBJ2-7, with TRBD2 identical over 9 bases. Germline loops: CDR1 SGDLS, CDR2 YYNGEE. The trim removed 0 bases at V and 2 bases at J, leaving 18 bases unmatched. The CDR3 covers 20 residues. The CDR3 sequence: CASSVGAGGPGVLSAYEQYF. The CDR3 DNA reads as TGTGCCAGCAGCGTAGGAGCGGGGGGACCTGGTGTCCTTTCAGCCTACGAGCAGTACTTC.